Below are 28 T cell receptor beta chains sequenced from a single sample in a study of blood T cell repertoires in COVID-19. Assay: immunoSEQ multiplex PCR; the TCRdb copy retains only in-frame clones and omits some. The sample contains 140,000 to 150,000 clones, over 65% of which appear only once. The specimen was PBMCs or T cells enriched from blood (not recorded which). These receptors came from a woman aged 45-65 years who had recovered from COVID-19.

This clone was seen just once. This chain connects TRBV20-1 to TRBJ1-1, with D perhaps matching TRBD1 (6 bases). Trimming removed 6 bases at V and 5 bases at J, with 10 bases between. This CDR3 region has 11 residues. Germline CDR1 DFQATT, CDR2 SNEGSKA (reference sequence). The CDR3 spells CSAQDRTEAFF. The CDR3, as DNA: TGCAGTGCCCAAGACAGGACTGAAGCTTTCTTT.

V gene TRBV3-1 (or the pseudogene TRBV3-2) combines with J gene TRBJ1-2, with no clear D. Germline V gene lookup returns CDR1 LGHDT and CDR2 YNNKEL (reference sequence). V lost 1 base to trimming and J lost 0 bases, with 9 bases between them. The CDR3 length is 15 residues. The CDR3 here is CASSQGRSSNYGYTF. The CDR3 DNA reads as TGTGCCAGCAGCCAAGGACGGAGTTCTAACTATGGCTACACCTTC.

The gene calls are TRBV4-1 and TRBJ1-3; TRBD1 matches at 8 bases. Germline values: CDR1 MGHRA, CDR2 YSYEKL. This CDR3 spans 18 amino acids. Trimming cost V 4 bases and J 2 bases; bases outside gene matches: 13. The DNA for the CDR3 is TGCGCCAGCAGCCTTAGGGGAGCCCAGGGGGCGGCTGGAAACACCATATATTTT. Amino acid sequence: CASSLRGAQGAAGNTIYF.

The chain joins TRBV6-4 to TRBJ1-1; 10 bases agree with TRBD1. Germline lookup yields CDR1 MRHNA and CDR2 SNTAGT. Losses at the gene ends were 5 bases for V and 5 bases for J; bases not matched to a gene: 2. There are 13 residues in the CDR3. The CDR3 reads CASSRQGATEAFF. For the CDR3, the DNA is TGTGCCAGCAGTCGACAGGGGGCAACTGAAGCTTTCTTT.

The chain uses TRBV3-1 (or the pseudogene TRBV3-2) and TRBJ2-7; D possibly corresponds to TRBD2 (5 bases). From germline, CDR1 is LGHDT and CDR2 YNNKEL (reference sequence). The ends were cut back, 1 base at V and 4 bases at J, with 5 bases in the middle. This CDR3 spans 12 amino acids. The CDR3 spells CASSQGRYEQYF. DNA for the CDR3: TGTGCCAGCAGCCAAGGGAGGTACGAGCAGTACTTC.

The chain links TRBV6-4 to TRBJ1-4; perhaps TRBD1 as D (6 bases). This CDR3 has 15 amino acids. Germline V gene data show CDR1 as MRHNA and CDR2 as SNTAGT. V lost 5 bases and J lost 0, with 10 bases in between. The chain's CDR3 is CASSITGSTNEKLFF. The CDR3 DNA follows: TGTGCCAGCAGTATAACAGGGTCAACTAATGAAAAACTGTTTTTT.

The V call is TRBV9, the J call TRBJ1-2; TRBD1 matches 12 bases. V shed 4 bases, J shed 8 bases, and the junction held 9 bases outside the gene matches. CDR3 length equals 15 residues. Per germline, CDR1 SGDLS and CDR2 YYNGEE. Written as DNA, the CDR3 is TGTGCCAGCAGCCCAGGGACAGGGGGCTCGTGGGGCTACACCTTC. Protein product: CASSPGTGGSWGYTF.

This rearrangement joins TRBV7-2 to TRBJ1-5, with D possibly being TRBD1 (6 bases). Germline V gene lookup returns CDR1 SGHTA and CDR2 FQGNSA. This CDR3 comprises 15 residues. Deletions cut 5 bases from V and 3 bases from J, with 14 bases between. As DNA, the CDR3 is TGTGCCAGCAGCCGGGGGGCGGGGAACAATCAGCCCCAGCATTTT. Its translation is CASSRGAGNNQPQHF.

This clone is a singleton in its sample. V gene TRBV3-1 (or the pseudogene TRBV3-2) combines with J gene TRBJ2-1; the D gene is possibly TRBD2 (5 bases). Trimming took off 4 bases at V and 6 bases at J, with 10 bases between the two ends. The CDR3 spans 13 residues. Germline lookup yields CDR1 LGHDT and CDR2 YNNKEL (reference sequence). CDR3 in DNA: TGTGCCAGCAGCCTCCTGAGCGGCAATGAGCAGTTCTTC. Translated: CASSLLSGNEQFF.

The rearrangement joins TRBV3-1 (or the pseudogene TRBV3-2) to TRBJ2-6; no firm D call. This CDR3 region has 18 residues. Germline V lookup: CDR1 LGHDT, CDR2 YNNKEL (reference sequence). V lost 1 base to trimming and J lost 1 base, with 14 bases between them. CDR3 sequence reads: CASSQVEATLSGANVLTF. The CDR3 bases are TGTGCCAGCAGCCAAGTTGAGGCAACACTATCTGGGGCCAACGTCCTGACTTTC.

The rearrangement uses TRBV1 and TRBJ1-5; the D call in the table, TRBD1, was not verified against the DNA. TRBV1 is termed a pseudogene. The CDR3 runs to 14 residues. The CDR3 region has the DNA TGCACCAGCAGATACAACAGGGGAAATCAGCCCCAGCATTTT. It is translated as CTSRYNRGNQPQHF.

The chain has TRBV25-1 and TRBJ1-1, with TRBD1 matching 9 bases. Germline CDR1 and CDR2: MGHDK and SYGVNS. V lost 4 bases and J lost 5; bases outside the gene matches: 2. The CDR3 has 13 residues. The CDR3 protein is CASSADRGTEAFF. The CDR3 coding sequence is TGTGCCAGCAGTGCTGACAGGGGGACTGAAGCTTTCTTT.

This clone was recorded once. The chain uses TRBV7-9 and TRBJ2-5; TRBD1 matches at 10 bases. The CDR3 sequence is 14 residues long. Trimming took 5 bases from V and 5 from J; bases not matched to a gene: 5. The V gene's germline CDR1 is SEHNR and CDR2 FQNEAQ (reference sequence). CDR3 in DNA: TGTGCCAGCAGCGCACGACAGGGGGCTGAGACCCAGTACTTC. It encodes CASSARQGAETQYF.

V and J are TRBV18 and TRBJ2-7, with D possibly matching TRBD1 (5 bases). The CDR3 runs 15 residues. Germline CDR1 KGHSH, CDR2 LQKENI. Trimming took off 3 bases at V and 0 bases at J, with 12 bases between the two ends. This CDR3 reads CASSPRTRSSYEQYV. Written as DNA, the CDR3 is TGTGCCAGCTCACCGAGGACAAGGAGCTCCTACGAGCAGTACGTC.

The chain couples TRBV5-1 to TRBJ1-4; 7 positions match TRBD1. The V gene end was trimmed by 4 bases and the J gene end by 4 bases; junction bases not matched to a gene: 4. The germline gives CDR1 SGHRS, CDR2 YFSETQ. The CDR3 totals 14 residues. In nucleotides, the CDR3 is TGCGCCAGCAGCCTGGGACAGTATAATGAAAAACTGTTTTTT. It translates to CASSLGQYNEKLFF.

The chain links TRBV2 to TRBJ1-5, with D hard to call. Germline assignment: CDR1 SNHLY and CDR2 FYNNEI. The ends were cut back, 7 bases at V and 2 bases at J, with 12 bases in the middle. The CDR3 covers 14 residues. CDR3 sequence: CASTSEGGNQPQHF. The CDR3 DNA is TGTGCCAGCACCTCGGAAGGAGGCAATCAGCCCCAGCATTTT.

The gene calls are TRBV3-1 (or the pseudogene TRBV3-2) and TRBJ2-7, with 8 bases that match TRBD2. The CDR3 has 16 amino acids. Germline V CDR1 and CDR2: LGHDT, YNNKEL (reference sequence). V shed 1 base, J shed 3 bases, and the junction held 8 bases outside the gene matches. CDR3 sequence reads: CASSQAGGDTHYEQYF. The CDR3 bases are TGTGCCAGCAGCCAAGCCGGGGGGGACACCCACTACGAGCAGTACTTC.

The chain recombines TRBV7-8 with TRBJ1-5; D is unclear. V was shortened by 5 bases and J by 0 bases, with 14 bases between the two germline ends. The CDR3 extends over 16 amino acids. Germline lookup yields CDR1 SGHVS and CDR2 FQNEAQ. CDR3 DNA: TGTGCCAGCAGCCAACCCATGGCATATAGCAATCAGCCCCAGCATTTT. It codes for CASSQPMAYSNQPQHF.

The CDR3 sequence is CASSSGIVSVGYGYTF. CDR3 bases: TGTGCCAGTAGCTCAGGGATTGTCAGCGTAGGCTATGGCTACACCTTC. The chain recombines TRBV19 with TRBJ1-2, with a weak D call TRBD1 (5 bases). Germline loops: CDR1 LNHDA, CDR2 SQIVND (reference sequence). V dropped 6 bases and J dropped 4 bases, with 21 bases sitting between them. This CDR3 has 16 amino acids.

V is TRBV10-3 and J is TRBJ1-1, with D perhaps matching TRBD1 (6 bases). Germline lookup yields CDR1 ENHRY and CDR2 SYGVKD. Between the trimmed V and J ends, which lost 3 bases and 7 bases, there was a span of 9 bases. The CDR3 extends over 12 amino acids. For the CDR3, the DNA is TGTGCCATCAGTGATTTAGGGGGTGAAGCTTTCTTT. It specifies CAISDLGGEAFF.

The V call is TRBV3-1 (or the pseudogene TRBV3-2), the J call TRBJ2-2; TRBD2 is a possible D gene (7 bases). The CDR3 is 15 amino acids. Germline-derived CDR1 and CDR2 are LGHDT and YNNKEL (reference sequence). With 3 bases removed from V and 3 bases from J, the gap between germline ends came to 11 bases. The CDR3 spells CASSQGGQYTGELFF. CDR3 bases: TGTGCCAGCAGCCAGGGGGGGCAATACACCGGGGAGCTGTTTTTT.

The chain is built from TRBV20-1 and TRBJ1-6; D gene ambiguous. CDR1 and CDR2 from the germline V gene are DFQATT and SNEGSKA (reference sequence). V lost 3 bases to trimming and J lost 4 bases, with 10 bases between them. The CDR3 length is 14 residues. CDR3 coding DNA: TGCAGTGCTAGTACCAGTGATTATAATTCACCCCTCCACTTT. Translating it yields CSASTSDYNSPLHF.

The CDR3 sequence is CASSWEGGSGNTIYF. CDR3 nucleotides: TGCGCCAGCAGCTGGGAGGGCGGCTCTGGAAACACCATATATTTT. The chain is built from TRBV5-1 and TRBJ1-3; D call uncertain. Germline CDR1 reads SGHRS; CDR2 reads YFSETQ. CDR3 length: 15 residues. V gave up 3 bases and J gave up 0 bases, with 10 bases separating them.

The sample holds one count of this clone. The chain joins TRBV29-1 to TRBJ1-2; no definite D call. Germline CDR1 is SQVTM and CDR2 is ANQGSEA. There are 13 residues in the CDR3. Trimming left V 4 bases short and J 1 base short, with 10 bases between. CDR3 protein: CSVVGGLNYGYTF. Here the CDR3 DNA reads TGCAGCGTTGTGGGCGGACTTAACTATGGCTACACCTTC. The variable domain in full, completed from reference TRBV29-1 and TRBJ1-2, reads SAVISQKPSRDICQRGTSLTIQCQVDSQVTMMFWYRQQPGQSLTLIATANQGSEATYESGFVIDKFPISRPNLTFSTLTVSNMSPEDSSIYLCSVVGGLNYGYTFGSGTRLTVV.

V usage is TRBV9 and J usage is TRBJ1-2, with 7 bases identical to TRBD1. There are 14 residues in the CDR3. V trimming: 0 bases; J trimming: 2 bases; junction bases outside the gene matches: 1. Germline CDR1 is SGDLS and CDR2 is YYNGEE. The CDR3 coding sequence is TGTGCCAGCAGCGTAGAGGGACAGAACTATGGCTACACCTTC. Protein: CASSVEGQNYGYTF.

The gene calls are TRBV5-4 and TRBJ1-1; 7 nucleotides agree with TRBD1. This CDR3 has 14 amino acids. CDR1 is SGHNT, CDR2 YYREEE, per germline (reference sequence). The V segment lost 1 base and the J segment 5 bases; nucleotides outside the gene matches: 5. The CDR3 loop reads CASSLSQGETEAFF. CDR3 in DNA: TGTGCCAGCAGCTTGAGCCAGGGGGAAACTGAAGCTTTCTTT.

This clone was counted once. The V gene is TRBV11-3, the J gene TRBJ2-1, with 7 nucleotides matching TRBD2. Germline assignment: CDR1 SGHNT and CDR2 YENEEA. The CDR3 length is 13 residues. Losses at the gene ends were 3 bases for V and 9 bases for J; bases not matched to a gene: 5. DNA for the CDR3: TGTGCCAGCAGCTTTGGCGGGGGAACTGAGCAGTTCTTC. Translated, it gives CASSFGGGTEQFF.

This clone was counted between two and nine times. CDR3 region: CASTPHGGRTEAFF. Here the CDR3 DNA reads TGTGCCAGCACCCCCCACGGAGGGAGAACTGAAGCTTTCTTT. The chain carries TRBV5-5 and TRBJ1-1, with D unclear. Germline values: CDR1 SGHKS, CDR2 YYEKEE (reference sequence). This CDR3 is built from 14 residues. V shed 6 bases and J shed 5 bases, with 17 bases lying between them.